Reported below is one T cell receptor (beta chain). Its antigen remains unidentified. The ends were cut back, 5 bases at V and 8 bases at J, with 16 bases in the middle. The germline V gene encodes CDR1 SGHTA and CDR2 FQGNSA. The CDR3 length is 15 residues. Preparation of TCR beta libraries was done by quantitative 5'-RACE with molecular barcodes. TCRdb reprocessed the 5' RACE reads with MiXCR, giving one entry per CDR3 protein. This table has around 100,000 distinct CDR3 sequences, approximately 25% appearing once. This sample was taken from a study of CD8 T cells in ankylosing spondylitis. Study-wide results and limits: Some motif variants had been reported before (in reactive arthritis synovial fluid and blood). Disease-linked clones reportedly showed significant enrichment in matched ankylosing spondylitis synovial fluid. It appeared that ankylosing spondylitis blood was characterized by a TCR beta motif of fewer than ten highly homologous variants.

This receptor was obtained from a male donor with ankylosing spondylitis. The specimen was synovial fluid, either unsorted or a sorted T cell fraction (not recorded which). The V call is TRBV7-2, the J call TRBJ1-6, with D perhaps TRBD1 (6 bases). The DNA for the CDR3 is TGTGCCAGCAGCATCATCAGGGGAAGGGATTCACCCCTCCACTTT. This gives the protein CASSIIRGRDSPLHF.